This T cell receptor beta chain is from a study of T cell repertoires in cytomegalovirus infection. Whole-study context: HLA-C-restricted CMV epitopes, recently identified, and well-studied HLA-B-restricted ones were used by the study. In public TCR beta signatures, there were indications of both CMV infection and matching HLA type.

Regarding the study as a whole: HLA-C-restricted CMV-specific TCR beta clonotypes were dominant in the ex vivo response.

The table lists this clonotype with many counts. Its antigen is as yet unknown. TCRdb re-derived calls from the reads in MiXCR, one entry per CDR3 protein. The table shows roughly 100,000 distinct CDR3 sequences, with under 45% occurring only once. V was pared by 5 bases and J by 7 bases, with 14 bases between. Germline V lookup: CDR1 SGHTA, CDR2 FQGNSA. The CDR3 runs 13 residues. The source is a human donor in good health (CMV status not recorded). Some clones in this sample may be carry-over from other donors' samples. The chain has TRBV7-2 and TRBJ1-2; no reliable D call. The source material was CD8+ T cells from cultured PBMCs, sampled from culture after CMV antigen stimulation. Written as DNA, the CDR3 is TGTGCCAGCAGCATAGAGCTTTCGGGTGGCTACACCTTC. Protein: CASSIELSGGYTF.